A single TCR beta chain is shown here with its context. Per the original methods: It was from reference gene primer amplification that nucleated cell counts were estimated. The protocol was immunoSEQ multiplex PCR, while the TCRdb copy is restricted to in-frame clones and leaves out a portion. The DNA was the basis for D and trimming; V, J and clone size are from that table. The profile shows 90,000 to 110,000 clones, about 85% of them singletons. These data originate in a study of blood T cell repertoires in COVID-19. Overall study context: COVID-19 samples from acute and convalescent phases originated in the United States, Italy and Spain. The cDNA or gDNA used as material had been derived from T cells, B-cell-depleted T cells, or PBMCs.

This CDR3 has 13 amino acids. The germline V gene encodes CDR1 MNHEY and CDR2 SMNVEV (reference sequence). With 4 bases removed from V and 10 bases from J, the gap between germline ends came to 14 bases. The sequence derives from a man over 45 with acute or convalescent COVID-19. Material for sequencing was peripheral blood. This rearrangement joins TRBV27 to TRBJ2-1; D is perhaps TRBD1 (5 bases). CDR3: CASSYTVTGEQFF. The CDR3 DNA sequence: TGTGCCAGCAGTTATACCGTCACAGGCGAGCAGTTCTTC.